This T cell receptor beta chain was sequenced for a study of beta chain features in type 1 diabetes (dated by TCRdb to the late 2010s). With respect to the entire study: Patients and healthy donors did not differ in mean age, gender distribution, total cell number or subset yield. Regulatory and stem cell-like memory subsets were obtained from only 8 patients and roughly eight healthy donors, while naive and central memory subsets were obtained from all 30 or so donors. In the study, recently diagnosed type 1 diabetes patients and matched healthy donors were compared on the TCRB repertoires of their sorted circulating CD4+ T cell subsets. A total of 85 million to 140 million sorted cells were examined across all samples, and a strong correlation was observed between cell number per subset and RNA yield.

The High Capacity cDNA Reverse Transcription Kit was used to reverse transcribe all of the isolated RNA, meaning that expressed TCRB transcripts were what got sequenced. Naive, central memory and regulatory T cell samples underwent deep immunoSEQ sequencing, averaging around 3.6 million total reads per sample. Sorted cells were lysed in RLT buffer, and RNA was extracted using DNase-treated RNeasy Micro or Mini kits according to cell number. Each cell subset was processed on its own to prevent cross-contamination, while patient and healthy donor samples were processed together. Using the immunoSEQ multiplex PCR, TCRB sequences were amplified from cDNA into 87-bp fragments spanning the CDR3 region. The amplicons were sequenced using the Illumina HiSeq platform. The source study handled its data this way. PCR bias was computationally corrected using synthetic template baselines, reads within Hamming distance 2 were collapsed, and singletons that could not be merged were discarded. Reads were aligned against IMGT to assign V, D and J genes, CDR3 length and insertions or deletions at six rearrangement sites. Clonotype counts were normalized to sorted cell number within each subset before computing true diversity and Gini coefficients with the tcR R package. Repertoire sharing was quantified using the overlap coefficient calculated on TCRB nucleotide sequences. As a proxy for the pre-selection repertoire, out-of-frame TCRB sequences from naive cells were analyzed. Held by TCRdb, this immuneACCESS table contains in-frame sequences only and omits some clones. Under half of the omission traces to an unresolved V gene where checked; the cause of the rest is unknown. V and J calls and clone size are given by that table; D and trimming were obtained from the DNA. For this sample there are some 400,000 clones; over 12% appear just once. The ten biggest clones cover 0.019% of the sample.

General study outcomes and caveats: Fewer insertions and more nucleotide deletions at VDJ recombination sites were observed in patients with type 1 diabetes, implying thymic rearrangement abnormalities. Only small numbers of individuals were included in the HLA sub-analyses, which left unresolved whether HLA type had any influence on TCRB rearrangement. A moderate but significant shortening of TCRB CDR3 length was observed in type 1 diabetes patients in all four CD4+ subsets. Naive, central memory and regulatory TCRB repertoires appeared to be more alike among patients than among healthy donors. PCR might favor shorter templates, but patient and control samples were amplified and corrected together, so any skew would affect both groups equally. Because cDNA rather than genomic DNA was sequenced, highly expressing activated cells could have been over-represented, although no difference in activation and CD3 levels was found between groups.

From each donor, a single peripheral blood sample of about 116 mL on average was drawn into heparinised tubes. A BD FACSAria II and a panel including CD45RO, CCR7, CD25, CD127, CD95 and CD27 were used to sort naive, central memory, regulatory and stem cell-like memory CD4+ T cells. All sorted populations exceeded 95% purity. PBMCs were isolated right away by Lymphoprep density gradient centrifugation and were stained directly, without culture. So that batch effects would be minimized, each experiment stained and sorted samples in pairs, pairing one healthy donor with one patient. This clone has more than one count but fewer than ten. The antigen this receptor binds is unknown. Base qualities are not recorded, but no much larger clone differs from it by a single base. The source material was naive CD4+ T cells from blood. Interpreted using the paper, the cell subset or site label stands for: true naive CD4+ T cells. This clonotype originated in a young woman in good health.

DNA sequence: TGTGCCAGCAGCTCGGGACAGGGCGGAACGACTGAAGCTTTCTTT. Translated, this gives CASSSGQGGTTEAFF. Rearrangement joined TRBV7-9 to TRBJ1-1, and 9 junctional nucleotides match TRBD1. CDR1 and CDR2 are drawn from the germline V gene (reference sequence): SEHNR, FQNEAQ. Germline trimming amounts to 4 bases on V and 5 bases on J, with 8 as the count of junction bases outside the gene matches. Reading from cysteine to phenylalanine, the CDR3 counts 15 amino acids. CDR3 DNA is the only sequence kept; it has 45 bases, read in frame from the first base.